A selection of T cell receptor beta chains follows, all from one sample in a study of cytomegalovirus exposure and HLA in healthy donors. Assay: immunoSEQ multiplex PCR; the TCRdb copy retains only in-frame clones and omits some. This specimen shows about 88,000 clones; the ten leading clones hold less than 7%. Sequencing was carried out using PBMCs. These receptors originate from a girl between 5 and 17 years old in good health and CMV-seropositive. Both conserved end residues are part of each CDR3. D genes are given only for firm matches.

J,V,D,CDR3,DNA
TRBJ1-5,TRBV25-1,.,CASSPGGKFNQPQHF,TGTGCCAGCAGTCCTGGCGGAAAGTTCAATCAGCCCCAGCATTTT
TRBJ1-6,TRBV28,.,CASSFRLVRSYNSPLHF,TGTGCCAGCAGTTTCAGACTCGTACGCTCCTATAATTCACCCCTCCACTTT
TRBJ1-6,TRBV10-3,TRBD1,CAISESPNGQDSSPLHF,TGTGCCATCAGTGAGTCCCCGAACGGACAGGATAGCTCACCCCTCCACTTT
TRBJ2-7,TRBV7-9,.,CASSLVGRSPHYEQYF,TGTGCCAGCAGCTTAGTAGGCAGGTCCCCACACTACGAGCAGTACTTC
TRBJ1-5,TRBV4-3,TRBD1,CASSQTGGQPQHF,TGCGCCAGCAGCCAGACAGGGGGGCAGCCCCAGCATTTT
TRBJ1-2,TRBV9,.,CASSPAQGNYGYTF,TGTGCCAGCAGCCCCGCCCAGGGGAACTATGGCTACACCTTC
TRBJ2-5,TRBV9,.,CASSVQGWETQYF,TGTGCCAGCAGCGTACAGGGGTGGGAGACCCAGTACTTC
TRBJ2-2,TRBV19,.,CASIGWAGNTGELFF,TGTGCCAGTATTGGGTGGGCGGGAAACACCGGGGAGCTGTTTTTT
TRBJ1-6,TRBV19,TRBD1,CASTAQGQGTLSYNSPLHF,TGTGCCAGTACCGCGCAGGGACAGGGGACCCTATCCTATAATTCACCCCTCCACTTT
TRBJ2-2,TRBV6-6,TRBD1,CARNGTGGPGELFF,TGTGCCAGAAATGGGACAGGAGGGCCCGGGGAGCTGTTTTTT
TRBJ1-2,TRBV9,.,CASSARAGDGDGYTF,TGTGCCAGCAGCGCCCGCGCGGGCGACGGAGATGGCTACACCTTC
TRBJ1-1,TRBV9,.,CASSGSGNTEAFF,TGTGCCAGCAGTGGGTCGGGGAACACTGAAGCTTTCTTT
TRBJ2-5,TRBV7-9,.,CASSQTPGAGEETQYF,TGTGCCAGCAGCCAGACCCCAGGGGCTGGGGAAGAGACCCAGTACTTC
TRBJ1-1,TRBV7-9,.,CASSLSGSTEAFF,TGTGCCAGCAGCTTATCGGGTTCCACTGAAGCTTTCTTT
TRBJ1-1,TRBV13,TRBD1,CASSYKTGAEAFF,TGTGCCAGCAGCTACAAGACAGGGGCTGAAGCTTTCTTT
TRBJ2-7,TRBV5-1,TRBD1,CASASTGQSFLEQYF,TGCGCCAGCGCGTCGACGGGACAGTCGTTTTTAGAGCAGTACTTC
TRBJ1-1,TRBV4-1,TRBD1,CASSPQRAGQGGTEAFF,TGCGCCAGCAGCCCCCAAAGGGCGGGACAGGGGGGCACTGAAGCTTTCTTT
TRBJ1-2,TRBV30,TRBD1,CAWETGVYGYTF,TGTGCCTGGGAAACAGGGGTCTATGGCTACACCTTC
TRBJ1-2,TRBV9,.,CASSVGTATDYGYTF,TGTGCCAGCAGCGTAGGGACAGCTACCGACTATGGCTACACCTTC
TRBJ2-6,TRBV6-1,.,CASSSSGTGANVLTF,TGTGCCAGCAGCTCCTCGGGGACTGGGGCCAACGTCCTGACTTTC
TRBJ1-3,TRBV6-5,.,CASSYSIGGQGNTIYF,TGTGCCAGCAGTTACTCGATCGGGGGGCAAGGAAACACCATATATTTT
TRBJ2-5,TRBV28,.,CASSPLQETQYF,TGTGCCAGCAGTCCCCTTCAAGAGACCCAGTACTTC
TRBJ1-5,TRBV9,TRBD1,CASSGQGAGQPQHF,TGTGCCAGCAGCGGTCAGGGGGCAGGGCAGCCCCAGCATTTT
TRBJ1-2,TRBV4-2,TRBD1,CASSHPGQGLYGYTF,TGTGCCAGCAGCCACCCGGGACAGGGTTTGTATGGCTACACCTTC
TRBJ1-2,TRBV19,TRBD1,CASSPWTGSGNYGYTF,TGTGCCAGTAGTCCCTGGACAGGGAGCGGGAACTATGGCTACACCTTC
TRBJ1-1,TRBV30,.,CASFVEGPNTEAFF,TGTGCCTCCTTTGTTGAGGGCCCGAACACTGAAGCTTTCTTT
TRBJ1-2,TRBV28,TRBD1,CASSLPGTGGVYGYTF,TGTGCCAGCAGCCTTCCCGGGACAGGTGGAGTCTATGGCTACACCTTC
TRBJ2-1,TRBV7-3,TRBD1,CASSSGQADNEQFF,TGTGCCAGCAGCTCAGGACAGGCAGACAATGAGCAGTTCTTC
TRBJ1-2,TRBV19,.,CASSMDNSYGYTF,TGTGCCAGTAGTATGGACAATTCGTATGGCTACACCTTC
TRBJ1-1,TRBV4-3,.,CASSRDTMNTEAFF,TGCGCCAGCAGCCGGGACACTATGAACACTGAAGCTTTCTTT
TRBJ2-3,TRBV5-1,TRBD2,CASRLSYGGRTDTQYF,TGCGCCAGCAGGCTTTCCTACGGGGGGAGAACAGATACGCAGTATTTT
TRBJ1-2,TRBV29-1,TRBD1,CSVVDRRRYGYTF,TGCAGCGTTGTGGACAGGAGACGCTATGGCTACACCTTC
TRBJ2-7,TRBV4-3,TRBD1,CASSQALGQGYEQYF,TGCGCCAGCAGCCAAGCTCTCGGACAGGGATACGAGCAGTACTTC
TRBJ1-1,TRBV18,.,CASLDSKNTEAFF,TGTGCCAGCCTCGACAGTAAGAACACTGAAGCTTTCTTT
TRBJ2-3,TRBV30,.,CAWSVRRGTDTQYF,TGTGCCTGGAGTGTACGAAGGGGGACAGATACGCAGTATTTT
TRBJ2-1,TRBV4-1,.,CASSQEARIQSSYNEQFF,TGCGCCAGCAGCCAAGAGGCACGGATACAGAGCTCCTACAATGAGCAGTTCTTC
TRBJ2-7,TRBV7-9,.,CASSLGQASSYEQYF,TGTGCCAGCAGCTTAGGACAGGCCAGCTCCTACGAGCAGTACTTC
TRBJ2-3,TRBV27,TRBD1,CASSLTGVADTQYF,TGTGCCAGCAGTCTGACAGGGGTCGCAGATACGCAGTATTTT
TRBJ2-2,TRBV5-1,.,CASSPSGDTGELFF,TGCGCCAGCAGTCCATCCGGGGACACCGGGGAGCTGTTTTTT
TRBJ2-2,TRBV6-1,.,CASSGSGTGELFF,TGTGCCAGCAGCGGATCGGGGACCGGGGAGCTGTTTTTT
TRBJ2-1,TRBV18,TRBD2,CASSLSGGEQFF,TGTGCCAGCTCCCTCTCGGGGGGAGAGCAGTTCTTC
TRBJ2-7,TRBV27,.,CASSLSALNSYEQYF,TGTGCCAGCAGCCTAAGTGCCTTAAACTCCTACGAGCAGTACTTC
TRBJ1-1,TRBV29-1,TRBD1,CSVNIRQGNTEAFF,TGCAGCGTTAATATTCGACAGGGAAACACTGAAGCTTTCTTT
TRBJ2-1,TRBV6-5,.,CASSQGTNAEQFF,TGTGCCAGCAGCCAGGGGACGAACGCTGAGCAGTTCTTC
TRBJ2-1,TRBV7-9,.,CASSSPLDRHNEQFF,TGTGCCAGCAGCTCCCCCCTGGACAGACACAATGAGCAGTTCTTC
TRBJ1-4,TRBV5-1,TRBD1,CASSRTGRGTNEKLFF,TGCGCCAGCTCGAGGACAGGGAGAGGGACTAATGAAAAACTGTTTTTT
TRBJ2-2,TRBV5-1,.,CASSPSIRTGGGYTRELFF,TGCGCCAGCAGCCCCTCTATACGGACGGGGGGCGGCTACACGAGGGAGCTGTTTTTT
TRBJ2-1,TRBV5-6,.,CASSLAQVLYNEQFF,TGTGCCAGCAGCCTCGCCCAGGTACTCTACAATGAGCAGTTCTTC
TRBJ2-5,TRBV15,TRBD2,CATSRAGLAPETQYF,TGTGCCACCAGCAGAGCGGGACTAGCGCCAGAGACCCAGTACTTC
TRBJ1-2,TRBV19,TRBD1,CASDDRANNYGYTF,TGTGCCAGCGACGACAGGGCCAACAACTATGGCTACACCTTC
TRBJ1-1,TRBV7-9,.,CASSYGPYTEAFF,TGTGCCAGCAGCTATGGCCCCTACACTGAAGCTTTCTTT
TRBJ2-1,TRBV7-9,TRBD2,CASSYPGGGVVGGHEQFF,TGTGCCAGCAGCTATCCCGGCGGGGGGGTTGTCGGTGGGCATGAGCAGTTCTTC
TRBJ1-2,TRBV4-1,.,CASSQEGFGYGYTF,TGCGCCAGCAGCCAGGAGGGGTTCGGCTATGGCTACACCTTC
TRBJ1-4,TRBV9,TRBD1,CASSVEAGQGVFGEKLFF,TGTGCCAGCAGCGTAGAGGCGGGACAGGGGGTGTTTGGTGAAAAACTGTTTTTT
TRBJ2-3,TRBV4-2,TRBD2,CASSQSHNGGAIADTQYF,TGTGCCAGCAGCCAATCTCACAACGGGGGGGCCATTGCAGATACGCAGTATTTT
TRBJ1-1,TRBV27,.,CASGTFGQNTEAFF,TGTGCCAGCGGCACCTTCGGACAGAACACTGAAGCTTTCTTT